These 21 T cell receptor beta chains were all obtained from the same sample, sequenced in a study of early T cells in non-severe SARS-CoV-2 infection (dated by TCRdb to the early 2020s). Libraries were prepared through 5' RACE. TCRdb lists the instrument as NextSeq 500. TCRdb applied fastp at Q25 and MiXCR to the public reads, then kept only in-frame beta chains. One record per CDR3 amino acid sequence lists the most common genes and DNA. This sample holds about 36,000 distinct CDR3 sequences; less than 7.5% were observed only once. The top ten hold around 23% of the sample. The material sequenced was whole blood, taken at baseline. The receptor source for this set is an adult who was a healthcare worker with PCR-confirmed SARS-CoV-2 infection or an uninfected control (not recorded which).

The V gene is TRBV6-4, the J gene TRBJ2-2, with 7 bases fitting TRBD2. This CDR3 region has 15 residues. Germline trimming cut 0 bases from V and 7 bases from J; bases unmatched to any gene: 5. Germline assignment: CDR1 MRHNA and CDR2 SNTAGT. The CDR3 nucleotides are TGTGCCAGCAGTGACTCGAGACTAGCAAGCGGGGAGCTGTTTTTT. Translating it yields CASSDSRLASGELFF.

This clonotype has at least ten counts. The rearrangement uses TRBV18 and TRBJ2-7, with D uncertain. Trimming shortened V by 4 bases and J by 5 bases, and 9 bases separated the two germline ends. The CDR3 length is 12 residues. Germline V lookup: CDR1 KGHSH, CDR2 LQKENI. This CDR3 is CASSLGPNEQYF. The CDR3 DNA is TGTGCCAGCTCACTCGGCCCGAACGAGCAGTACTTC.

This clonotype was seen ten or more times. The CDR3: CASNSLGTGRPGANVLTF. The DNA for the CDR3 is TGTGCCAGCAACTCATTGGGGACAGGGAGGCCTGGGGCCAACGTCCTGACTTTC. This chain connects TRBV27 to TRBJ2-6; 9 nucleotides match TRBD1. Germline CDR1 and CDR2: MNHEY and SMNVEV (reference sequence). Germline trimming cut 7 bases from V and 2 bases from J; bases unmatched to any gene: 12. CDR3 size: 18 residues.

Many counts were recorded for this clonotype. The chain couples TRBV6-4 to TRBJ2-5; 16 bases fit TRBD2. CDR1 and CDR2 (germline): MRHNA, SNTAGT. V shed 6 bases and J 2 bases; nucleotides not matched to a gene: 9. This CDR3 contains 18 residues. The CDR3 DNA is TGTGCCAGCAGCTCTCTGGGGACTAGCGGGGGGGCTCAAGAGACCCAGTACTTC. Translated, it gives CASSSLGTSGGAQETQYF.

This clonotype was counted a few times. The rearrangement joins TRBV15 to TRBJ2-7; D may match TRBD1 or TRBD2 (5 bases each). The CDR3 spans 17 residues. The germline V gene has CDR1 LNHNV and CDR2 YYDKDF (reference sequence). With 3 bases removed from V and 0 bases from J, the gap between germline ends came to 18 bases. Here the CDR3 DNA reads TGTGCCACCAGCAGCCCTAGACCGGGGCAGCTCTCCTACGAGCAGTACTTC. Translated, it gives CATSSPRPGQLSYEQYF.

This chain uses TRBV7-3 with TRBJ2-3, with D possibly matching TRBD2 (6 bases). Germline V gene data show CDR1 as SGHTA and CDR2 as FQGTGA. Deletions cut 3 bases from V and 0 bases from J, with 10 bases between. CDR3 length: 15 amino acids. CDR3 residues: CASSLGGLSTDTQYF. In nucleotides, the CDR3 is TGTGCCAGCAGCTTGGGGGGATTGAGCACAGATACGCAGTATTTT.

In its sample, this clonotype was seen a few times. The chain carries TRBV7-2 and TRBJ2-5, with a possible D match to TRBD1 (5 bases). Germline CDR1 reads SGHTA; CDR2 reads FQGNSA. The CDR3 consists of 13 residues. V lost 3 bases, J lost 2 bases, and 7 bases lay in between. The CDR3 sequence: CASSLNRQETQYF. As DNA, the CDR3 is TGTGCCAGCAGCTTGAACAGGCAAGAGACCCAGTACTTC.

This clonotype showed up many times. This rearrangement joins TRBV5-1 to TRBJ1-1; unclear D gene. The CDR3 consists of 11 residues. Germline V gene data show CDR1 as SGHRS and CDR2 as YFSETQ. V was trimmed by 7 bases and J by 6 bases, leaving 10 bases between them. The CDR3 nucleotides read TGCGCCAGCCGCGGGGTGGCTGAAGCTTTCTTT. This sequence encodes CASRGVAEAFF.

In this sample, this clonotype turned up a few times. The chain uses TRBV18 and TRBJ1-5; D is perhaps TRBD1 (5 bases). CDR1 KGHSH and CDR2 LQKENI come from the germline V gene. V was trimmed by 6 bases and J by 3 bases, leaving 15 bases between them. CDR3 size: 15 residues. For the CDR3, the DNA is TGTGCCAGCTCCCTAGGCGGGGGGGACAATCAGCCCCAGCATTTT. Encoded protein: CASSLGGGDNQPQHF.

This chain uses TRBV28 with TRBJ1-5; perhaps TRBD1 as D (5 bases). Germline CDR1 reads MDHEN; CDR2 reads SYDVKM. V was clipped by 5 bases and J by 5 bases, with 16 bases between them. CDR3 length: 15 amino acids. The CDR3: CASSPSSWGDQPQHF. The CDR3 nucleotides are TGTGCCAGCAGTCCATCTTCTTGGGGGGATCAGCCCCAGCATTTT.

There are many counts of this clonotype. This chain links TRBV11-2 with TRBJ1-2; no firm D call. Deletions cut 4 bases from V and 3 bases from J, with 6 bases between. This CDR3 spans 12 amino acids. CDR1 and CDR2 from the germline V gene are SGHAT and FQNNGV. In nucleotides, the CDR3 is TGTGCCAGCAGCTCCCGCCACTATGGCTACACCTTC. Its translation: CASSSRHYGYTF.

This clonotype has a handful of counts. The chain is built from TRBV5-6 and TRBJ1-6; 9 bases line up with TRBD1. The ends lost 4 bases at V and 7 bases at J; junction bases unmatched: 0. CDR1 is SGHDT and CDR2 is YYEEEE in the germline V gene. CDR3 length: 13 residues. CDR3 sequence: CASSGQGNSPLHF. CDR3 DNA: TGTGCCAGCAGCGGACAGGGGAATTCACCCCTCCACTTT.

This clonotype showed up many times. V is TRBV9 and J is TRBJ2-6; 11 positions agree with TRBD2. Per germline, CDR1 SGDLS and CDR2 YYNGEE. The ends lost 3 bases at V and 0 bases at J; junction bases unmatched: 5. This CDR3 spans 18 amino acids. The DNA of the CDR3 is TGTGCCAGCAGCGCCCGACTAGCGGGGTACTCTGGGGCCAACGTCCTGACTTTC. This sequence encodes CASSARLAGYSGANVLTF.

This clonotype has a count of ten or more. The gene calls are TRBV20-1 and TRBJ2-4, with D possibly being TRBD1 (5 bases). Germline V gene lookup returns CDR1 DFQATT and CDR2 SNEGSKA (reference sequence). The CDR3 loop spans 10 amino acids. Between the trimmed V and J ends, which lost 8 bases and 8 bases, there was a span of 10 bases. The CDR3 region is CSPQGDIQYF. The CDR3 nucleotides are TGCAGTCCTCAGGGCGACATTCAGTACTTC.

This clonotype was detected many times. The gene calls are TRBV20-1 and TRBJ2-7; D is possibly TRBD1 (6 bases). Germline assignment: CDR1 DFQATT and CDR2 SNEGSKA (reference sequence). There are 14 residues in the CDR3. The CDR3, as DNA: TGCAGCTGGGTAGATGACAGGAGCTCCTACGAGCAGTACTTC. This translates into CSWVDDRSSYEQYF.

This clonotype was counted between two and nine times. The gene calls are TRBV7-9 and TRBJ1-2, with D maybe TRBD1 (6 bases). CDR3 size: 13 residues. The V gene lost 8 bases and the J gene lost 5 bases, with 15 bases spanning the gap. The germline V gene encodes CDR1 SEHNR and CDR2 FQNEAQ (reference sequence). In DNA form, the CDR3 reads TGTGCCAGCGGGATCAGGGGAGAATATGGCTACACCTTC. Protein: CASGIRGEYGYTF.

The CDR3 sequence: CASSKSGTNYNEQFF. The CDR3 DNA reads TGTGCCAGCAGTAAAAGCGGGACCAACTACAATGAGCAGTTCTTC. This sequence joins TRBV12-3 or TRBV12-4 and TRBJ2-1; 7 bases fit TRBD2. This CDR3 region has 15 residues. The V segment lost 5 bases and the J segment 3 bases; nucleotides outside the gene matches: 7.

This clonotype was counted many times. The chain combines TRBV10-2 with TRBJ2-2; the match to TRBD1 covers 9 bases. The CDR3 sequence is 14 residues long. Germline-derived CDR1 and CDR2 are WSHSY and SAAADI. Trimming removed 8 bases from V and 0 bases from J; junction bases left unmatched: 1. The CDR3 sequence is CASRDRANTGELFF. The CDR3, as DNA: TGCGCCAGCCGGGACAGGGCGAACACCGGGGAGCTGTTTTTT.

This clonotype was observed at least ten times. V gene TRBV7-3 combines with J gene TRBJ2-1, with D perhaps TRBD1 (6 bases). The V gene's germline CDR1 is SGHTA and CDR2 FQGTGA. The V gene lost 6 bases and the J gene lost 0 bases, with 18 bases spanning the gap. The CDR3 covers 17 residues. CDR3 DNA: TGTGCCAGCAGTTATCGTACAGGGCCCAGCTCCTACAATGAGCAGTTCTTC. Protein: CASSYRTGPSSYNEQFF.

The CDR3 DNA sequence: TGTGCCACCGAAGCGGGAGGGGTGTATACGCAGTATTTT. Its protein product is CATEAGGVYTQYF. The chain employs TRBV24-1 and TRBJ2-3, with TRBD2 matching 10 bases. The CDR3 is 13 residues long. After removal of 9 bases from V and 7 bases from J, the junction contained 6 bases not matched to a gene. CDR1 and CDR2 from the germline V gene are KGHDR and SFDVKD.

The V call is TRBV18, the J call TRBJ1-1; D unresolved. The CDR3 runs 14 residues. V gave up 2 bases and J gave up 3 bases, with 10 bases separating them. Germline values: CDR1 KGHSH, CDR2 LQKENI. Here the CDR3 DNA reads TGTGCCAGCTCACCAGGTATGAGGGACACTGAAGCTTTCTTT. This gives the protein CASSPGMRDTEAFF.